Listed below are T cell receptor beta chains from one sample, sequenced in a study of blood T cells in healthy people across ages. TCRdb called the 5' RACE reads again in MiXCR, with one record for every CDR3 protein. Among over a million distinct CDR3 sequences listed, 40% to 55% were seen once. The specimen was blood. The receptor set was obtained from a woman in her fifties or sixties in good health. Each CDR3 is given with its conserved first and last residue. D genes are given only for firm matches. A clone size is listed for some rows: how often the clone was seen (once, few, many), or a class if it is expanded.

abundance: few; j_gene: TRBJ2-1; v_gene: TRBV5-1; d_gene: .; CDR3nt: TGCGCCAGCAGCTTGGTTCTAGGTCCGTACAATGAGCAGTTCTTC; CDR3aa: CASSLVLGPYNEQFF
abundance: .; j_gene: TRBJ2-5; v_gene: TRBV20-1; d_gene: TRBD2; CDR3nt: TGCAGTGCGGAGGATGGACTAGCGGGGAGGGGGCAAGAGACCCAGTACTTC; CDR3aa: CSAEDGLAGRGQETQYF
abundance: .; j_gene: TRBJ2-7; v_gene: TRBV27; d_gene: TRBD2; CDR3nt: TGTGCCAGCAGTTTCGGGGGGAGCTCCTACGAGCGGTACTTC; CDR3aa: CASSFGGSSYERYF
abundance: few; j_gene: TRBJ2-7; v_gene: TRBV27; d_gene: .; CDR3nt: TGTGCCAGCAGTCCCCCCGGGACAAGCTACGAGCAGTACTTC; CDR3aa: CASSPPGTSYEQYF
abundance: .; j_gene: TRBJ2-5; v_gene: TRBV29-1; d_gene: .; CDR3nt: TGCAGAGCTGAAGATTATCCTAAACAAGAGACCCAGTACTTC; CDR3aa: CRAEDYPKQETQYF
abundance: .; j_gene: TRBJ2-5; v_gene: TRBV6-1; d_gene: TRBD1; CDR3nt: TGTGCCAGCAGTGAGGGGACAGGGGCTACAGAGACCCAGTACTTC; CDR3aa: CASSEGTGATETQYF
abundance: .; j_gene: TRBJ2-6; v_gene: TRBV5-1; d_gene: TRBD1; CDR3nt: TGCGCCAGCAGCACGATTGGGACAGGCCCCTCTGGGGCCAACGTCCTGACTTTC; CDR3aa: CASSTIGTGPSGANVLTF
abundance: .; j_gene: TRBJ1-2; v_gene: TRBV20-1; d_gene: .; CDR3nt: TGCAGTGCGCTGGGTGGCAGGGCCTATGGCTACACCTTC; CDR3aa: CSALGGRAYGYTF
abundance: .; j_gene: TRBJ2-1; v_gene: TRBV9; d_gene: TRBD1; CDR3nt: TGTGCCAGCAGCGTAGCTAGAGGACAGGGACGCGACAATGAGCAGTTCTTC; CDR3aa: CASSVARGQGRDNEQFF
abundance: .; j_gene: TRBJ2-2; v_gene: TRBV12-3/TRBV12-4; d_gene: .; CDR3nt: TGTGCCAGCTCCCTGGACCCGAACACCGGGGAGCTGTTTTTT; CDR3aa: CASSLDPNTGELFF
abundance: few; j_gene: TRBJ1-2; v_gene: TRBV6-1; d_gene: .; CDR3nt: TGTGCCAGCAGACAGAACTATGGCTACACCTTC; CDR3aa: CASRQNYGYTF
abundance: .; j_gene: TRBJ2-7; v_gene: TRBV6-2/TRBV6-3; d_gene: .; CDR3nt: TGTGCCAGCAGTCGAGACAGCGGCCGGACCTACGAGCAGTACTTC; CDR3aa: CASSRDSGRTYEQYF
abundance: .; j_gene: TRBJ2-2; v_gene: TRBV2; d_gene: .; CDR3nt: TGTGCCAGCAGTCCTGACATGACCGGGGAGCTGTTTTTT; CDR3aa: CASSPDMTGELFF
abundance: few; j_gene: TRBJ2-7; v_gene: TRBV5-1; d_gene: .; CDR3nt: TGCGCCAGCAGCTTGGGGGTCAGGTCGATTAGCTCCTACGAGCAGTACTTT; CDR3aa: CASSLGVRSISSYEQYF
abundance: .; j_gene: TRBJ2-5; v_gene: TRBV15; d_gene: .; CDR3nt: TGTGCCACCAGCAGAGGAGGAACTTACTACAATGAGCAGTACTTC; CDR3aa: CATSRGGTYYNEQYF
abundance: few; j_gene: TRBJ2-3; v_gene: TRBV7-9; d_gene: TRBD1; CDR3nt: TGTGCCAGCAGCTCCCCGTCACGGGGCAGGGGGACAGATACGCAGTATTTT; CDR3aa: CASSSPSRGRGTDTQYF
abundance: .; j_gene: TRBJ1-2; v_gene: TRBV21-1; d_gene: .; CDR3nt: TGTGCCAGCAGCAAAGCAAAGAAGGCAGGGGGCTACTATGGCTACACCTTC; CDR3aa: CASSKAKKAGGYYGYTF
abundance: .; j_gene: TRBJ2-7; v_gene: TRBV4-1; d_gene: .; CDR3nt: TGCGCCAGCAGCCAAACCACTTACTACGAGCAGTACTTC; CDR3aa: CASSQTTYYEQYF
abundance: .; j_gene: TRBJ2-3; v_gene: TRBV4-2; d_gene: TRBD1; CDR3nt: TGTGCCAGCAGCCAAATAGGGACAGAGACCACAGATACGCAGTATTTT; CDR3aa: CASSQIGTETTDTQYF
abundance: .; j_gene: TRBJ2-6; v_gene: TRBV9; d_gene: .; CDR3nt: TGTGCCAGCAGCGCCTCATGGGTCCCCAGCTCTGGGGCCAACGTCCTGACTTTT; CDR3aa: CASSASWVPSSGANVLTF
abundance: .; j_gene: TRBJ2-1; v_gene: TRBV2; d_gene: .; CDR3nt: TGTGCCAGCACCCACCTGGGCAATGAGCAGTTCTTC; CDR3aa: CASTHLGNEQFF
abundance: .; j_gene: TRBJ1-4; v_gene: TRBV20-1; d_gene: TRBD1; CDR3nt: TGCAGTGCGGCCGGGACAGGGGGCGAAAAACTGTTTTTT; CDR3aa: CSAAGTGGEKLFF
abundance: .; j_gene: TRBJ2-7; v_gene: TRBV9; d_gene: TRBD1; CDR3nt: TGTGCCAGCGGACAGGGGGCCCACGAGCAGTACTTC; CDR3aa: CASGQGAHEQYF
abundance: few; j_gene: TRBJ1-4; v_gene: TRBV6-1; d_gene: .; CDR3nt: TGTGCCAGCAGTGCCCAGGAGCCGGTCCGGAATGAAAAACTGTTTTTT; CDR3aa: CASSAQEPVRNEKLFF